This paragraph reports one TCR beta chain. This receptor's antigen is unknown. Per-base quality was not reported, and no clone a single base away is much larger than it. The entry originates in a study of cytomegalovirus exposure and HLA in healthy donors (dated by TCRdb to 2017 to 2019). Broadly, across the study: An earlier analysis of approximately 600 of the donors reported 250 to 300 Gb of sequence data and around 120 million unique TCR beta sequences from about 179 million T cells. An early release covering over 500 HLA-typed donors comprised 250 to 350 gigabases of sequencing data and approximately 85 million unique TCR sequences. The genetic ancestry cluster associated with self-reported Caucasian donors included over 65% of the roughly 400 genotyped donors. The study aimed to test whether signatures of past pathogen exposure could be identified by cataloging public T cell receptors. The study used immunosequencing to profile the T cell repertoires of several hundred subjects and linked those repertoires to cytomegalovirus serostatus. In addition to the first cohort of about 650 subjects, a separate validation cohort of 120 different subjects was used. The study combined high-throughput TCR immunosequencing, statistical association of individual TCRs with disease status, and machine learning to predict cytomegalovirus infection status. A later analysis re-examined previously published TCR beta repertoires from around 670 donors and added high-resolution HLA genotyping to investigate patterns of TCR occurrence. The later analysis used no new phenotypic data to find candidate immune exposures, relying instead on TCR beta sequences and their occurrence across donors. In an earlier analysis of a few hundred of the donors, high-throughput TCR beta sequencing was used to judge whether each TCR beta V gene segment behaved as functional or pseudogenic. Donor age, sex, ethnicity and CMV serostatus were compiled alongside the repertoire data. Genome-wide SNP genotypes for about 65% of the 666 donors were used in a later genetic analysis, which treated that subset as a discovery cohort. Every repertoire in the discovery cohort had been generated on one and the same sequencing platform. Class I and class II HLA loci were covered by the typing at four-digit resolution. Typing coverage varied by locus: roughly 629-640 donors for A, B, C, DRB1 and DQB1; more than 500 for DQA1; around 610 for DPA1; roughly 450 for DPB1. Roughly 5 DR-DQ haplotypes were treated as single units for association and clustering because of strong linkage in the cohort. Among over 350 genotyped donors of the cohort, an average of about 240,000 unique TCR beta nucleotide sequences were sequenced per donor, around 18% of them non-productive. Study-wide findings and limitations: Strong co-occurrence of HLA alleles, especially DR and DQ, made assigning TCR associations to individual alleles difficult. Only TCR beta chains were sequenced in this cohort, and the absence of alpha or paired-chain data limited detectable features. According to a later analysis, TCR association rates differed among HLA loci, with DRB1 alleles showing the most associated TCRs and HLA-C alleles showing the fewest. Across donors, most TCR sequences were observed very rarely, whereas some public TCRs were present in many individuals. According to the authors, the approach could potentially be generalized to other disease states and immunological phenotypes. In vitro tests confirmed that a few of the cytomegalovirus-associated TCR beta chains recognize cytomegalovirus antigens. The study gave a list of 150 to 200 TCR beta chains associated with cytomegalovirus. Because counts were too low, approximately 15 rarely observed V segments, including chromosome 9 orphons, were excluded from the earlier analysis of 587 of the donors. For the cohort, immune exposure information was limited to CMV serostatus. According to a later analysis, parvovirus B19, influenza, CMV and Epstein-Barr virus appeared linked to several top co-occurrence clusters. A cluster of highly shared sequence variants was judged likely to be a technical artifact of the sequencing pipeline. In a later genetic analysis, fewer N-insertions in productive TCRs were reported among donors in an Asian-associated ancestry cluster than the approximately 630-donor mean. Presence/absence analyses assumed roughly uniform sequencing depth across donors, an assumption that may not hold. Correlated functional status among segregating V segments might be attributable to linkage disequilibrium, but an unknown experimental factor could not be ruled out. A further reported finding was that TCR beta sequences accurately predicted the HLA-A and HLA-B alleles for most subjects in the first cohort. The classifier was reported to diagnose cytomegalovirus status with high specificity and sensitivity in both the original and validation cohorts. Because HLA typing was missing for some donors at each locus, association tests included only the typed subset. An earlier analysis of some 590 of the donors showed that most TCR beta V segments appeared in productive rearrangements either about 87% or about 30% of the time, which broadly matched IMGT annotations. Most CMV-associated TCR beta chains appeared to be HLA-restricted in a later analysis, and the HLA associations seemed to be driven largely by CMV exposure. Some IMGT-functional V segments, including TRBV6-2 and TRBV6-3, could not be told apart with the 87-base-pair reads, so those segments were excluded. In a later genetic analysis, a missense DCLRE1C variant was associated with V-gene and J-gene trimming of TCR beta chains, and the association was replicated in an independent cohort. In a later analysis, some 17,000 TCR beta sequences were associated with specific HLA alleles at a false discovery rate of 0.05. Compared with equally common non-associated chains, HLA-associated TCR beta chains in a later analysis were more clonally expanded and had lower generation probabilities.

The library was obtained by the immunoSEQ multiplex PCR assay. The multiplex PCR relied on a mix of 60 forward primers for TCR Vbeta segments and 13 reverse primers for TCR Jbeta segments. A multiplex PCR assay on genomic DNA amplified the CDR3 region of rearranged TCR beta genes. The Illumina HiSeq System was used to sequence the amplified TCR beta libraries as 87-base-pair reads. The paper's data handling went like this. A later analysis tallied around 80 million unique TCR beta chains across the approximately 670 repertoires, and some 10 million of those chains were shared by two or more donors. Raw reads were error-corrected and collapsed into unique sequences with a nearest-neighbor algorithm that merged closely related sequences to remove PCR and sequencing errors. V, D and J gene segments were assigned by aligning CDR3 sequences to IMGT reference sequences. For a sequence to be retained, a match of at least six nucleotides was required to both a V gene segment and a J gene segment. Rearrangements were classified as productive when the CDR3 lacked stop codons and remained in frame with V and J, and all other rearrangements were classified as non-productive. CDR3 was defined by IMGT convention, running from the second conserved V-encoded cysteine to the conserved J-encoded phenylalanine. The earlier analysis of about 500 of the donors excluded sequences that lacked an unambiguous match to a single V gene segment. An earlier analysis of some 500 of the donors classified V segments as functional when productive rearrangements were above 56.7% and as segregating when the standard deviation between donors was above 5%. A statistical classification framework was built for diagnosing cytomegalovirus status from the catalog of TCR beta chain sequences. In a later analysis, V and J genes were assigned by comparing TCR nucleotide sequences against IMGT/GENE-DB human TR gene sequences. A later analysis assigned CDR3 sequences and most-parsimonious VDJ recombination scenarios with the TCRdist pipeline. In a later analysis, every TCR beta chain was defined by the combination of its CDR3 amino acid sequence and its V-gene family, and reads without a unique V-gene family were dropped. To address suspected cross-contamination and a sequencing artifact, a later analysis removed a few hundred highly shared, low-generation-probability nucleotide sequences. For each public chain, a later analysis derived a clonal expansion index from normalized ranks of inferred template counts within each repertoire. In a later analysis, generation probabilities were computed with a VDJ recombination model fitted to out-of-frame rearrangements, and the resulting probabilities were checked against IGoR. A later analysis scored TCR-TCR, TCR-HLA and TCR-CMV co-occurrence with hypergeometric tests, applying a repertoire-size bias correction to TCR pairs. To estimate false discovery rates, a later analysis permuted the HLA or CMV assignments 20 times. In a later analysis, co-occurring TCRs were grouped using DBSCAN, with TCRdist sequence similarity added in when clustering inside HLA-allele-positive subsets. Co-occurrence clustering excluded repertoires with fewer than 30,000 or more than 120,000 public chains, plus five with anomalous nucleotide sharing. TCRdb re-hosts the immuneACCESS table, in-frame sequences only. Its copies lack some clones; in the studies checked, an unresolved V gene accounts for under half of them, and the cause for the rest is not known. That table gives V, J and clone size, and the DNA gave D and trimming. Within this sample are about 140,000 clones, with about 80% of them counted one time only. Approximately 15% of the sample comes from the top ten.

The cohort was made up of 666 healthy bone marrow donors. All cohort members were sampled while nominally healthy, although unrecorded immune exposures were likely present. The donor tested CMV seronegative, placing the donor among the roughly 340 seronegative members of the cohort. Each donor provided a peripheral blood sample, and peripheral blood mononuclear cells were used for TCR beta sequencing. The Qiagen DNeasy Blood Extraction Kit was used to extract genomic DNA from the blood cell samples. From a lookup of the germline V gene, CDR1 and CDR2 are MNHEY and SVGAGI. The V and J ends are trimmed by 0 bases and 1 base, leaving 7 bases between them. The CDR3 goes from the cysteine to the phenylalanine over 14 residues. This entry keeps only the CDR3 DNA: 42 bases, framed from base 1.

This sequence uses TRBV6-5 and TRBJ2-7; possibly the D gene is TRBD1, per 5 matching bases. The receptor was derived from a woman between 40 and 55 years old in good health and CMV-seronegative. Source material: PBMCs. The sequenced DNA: TGTGCCAGCAGTTACTCGACAGATTCCTACGAGCAGTACTTC. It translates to CASSYSTDSYEQYF.